This passage covers 18 T cell receptor beta chains from one sample sequenced in a study of T cell responses to AZD1222 COVID-19 vaccine. Generated by immunoSEQ multiplex PCR, the TCRdb table keeps only in-frame clones and is missing some. The table includes about 180,000 clones, 88% detected once. Sequences were derived from peripheral blood, sampled 28 days after the second AZD1222 dose. Source of these receptors: an adult who received the AZD1222 COVID-19 vaccine.

The chain carries TRBV19 and TRBJ1-4, with D uncertain. CDR1 and CDR2 from the germline V gene are LNHDA and SQIVND (reference sequence). The V gene lost 4 bases and the J gene lost 0 bases, with 12 bases spanning the gap. CDR3 size: 16 residues. In nucleotides, the CDR3 is TGTGCCAGTAGTACGCCTCGGGTTGCAACTAATGAAAAACTGTTTTTT. Translation: CASSTPRVATNEKLFF. Combining the CDR3 with reference TRBV19 and TRBJ1-4 gives the whole variable domain DGGITQSPKYLFRKEGQNVTLSCEQNLNHDAMYWYRQDPGQGLRLIYYSQIVNDFQKGDIAEGYSVSREKKESFPLTVTSAQKNPTAFYLCASSTPRVATNEKLFFGSGTQLSVL.

The V and J genes are TRBV10-1 and TRBJ1-1; possibly TRBD1 for D (5 bases). Trimming left V 3 bases short and J 6 bases short, with 17 bases between. The CDR3 extends over 15 amino acids. Germline-derived CDR1 and CDR2 are WNHNN and SYGVQD (reference sequence). CDR3 amino acids: CASSDRVQDGAEAFF. DNA for the CDR3: TGCGCCAGCAGTGATAGGGTACAGGACGGCGCTGAAGCTTTCTTT.

This clone was seen just once. CDR3 sequence reads: CAITGRDPYNEQFF. CDR3 nucleotides: TGTGCCATCACGGGGAGGGACCCCTACAATGAGCAGTTCTTC. The chain links TRBV14 to TRBJ2-1, with TRBD2 identical over 7 bases. With V trimmed by 10 bases and J by 2 bases, 8 bases remained unmatched. Germline V gene lookup returns CDR1 SGHDN and CDR2 FVKESK. The CDR3 is 14 amino acids.

This clone has a handful of counts. The chain combines TRBV9 with TRBJ1-4; weak D call: TRBD1 (6 bases). V was trimmed by 0 bases and J by 7 bases, leaving 16 bases between them. This CDR3 region has 16 residues. Germline assignment: CDR1 SGDLS and CDR2 YYNGEE. The CDR3 DNA sequence: TGTGCCAGCAGCGTAGGGGGAGGGGGATTTGGTGAAAAACTGTTTTTT. Its translation is CASSVGGGGFGEKLFF.

The V call is TRBV18, the J call TRBJ1-1; TRBD1 aligns across 10 bases. After removal of 3 bases from V and 7 bases from J, the junction contained 5 bases not matched to a gene. Germline V gene data show CDR1 as KGHSH and CDR2 as LQKENI. This CDR3 is built from 14 residues. The CDR3 region has the DNA TGTGCCAGCTCACCTCGACAGGGGGCGGATGAAGCTTTCTTT. It encodes CASSPRQGADEAFF.

The chain recombines TRBV30 with TRBJ1-1; perhaps TRBD1 as D (5 bases). The germline CDR1 and CDR2 sequences are GTSNPN and SVGIG (reference sequence). This CDR3 has 12 amino acids. V gave up 2 bases and J gave up 7 bases, with 11 bases separating them. The CDR3 loop is CAWSTTGFEAFF. CDR3 in DNA: TGTGCCTGGAGTACTACAGGTTTTGAAGCTTTCTTT.

The chain has TRBV2 and TRBJ2-1, with D possibly matching TRBD1 (6 bases). The V end lost 1 base, the J end lost 4 bases, and 11 bases lay between the germline ends. The CDR3 length is 15 residues. Germline values: CDR1 SNHLY, CDR2 FYNNEI. The CDR3 spells CASSEVRGWYNEQFF. CDR3 in DNA: TGTGCCAGCAGTGAAGTTAGGGGGTGGTACAATGAGCAGTTCTTC.

This clone was counted between two and nine times. The chain is built from TRBV19 and TRBJ1-4, with D perhaps TRBD1 (6 bases). V lost 8 bases and J lost 5, with 12 bases in between. Per germline, CDR1 LNHDA and CDR2 SQIVND (reference sequence). The CDR3 runs to 13 residues. DNA for the CDR3: TGTGCCAGTCGAGACAGGAACAATGAAAAACTGTTTTTT. It is translated as CASRDRNNEKLFF.

The J gene is TRBJ1-2, the V gene TRBV29-1, with 8 nucleotides matching TRBD1. Unmatched junction bases numbered 9, after V lost 1 base and J lost 8 bases. Germline V gives CDR1 SQVTM, CDR2 ANQGSEA. This CDR3 region has 14 residues. CDR3: CSVEGSRTGQGYTF. The CDR3 DNA reads TGCAGCGTTGAAGGGTCGAGGACAGGGCAAGGCTACACCTTC.

This CDR3 is CASIHSGERAEKLFF. For the CDR3, the DNA is TGCGCCAGCATACATTCGGGGGAACGTGCAGAAAAACTGTTTTTT. J is TRBJ1-4 and V is TRBV10-1, with TRBD1 as a possible D gene (5 bases). The CDR3 is 15 amino acids. Between the trimmed V and J ends, which lost 7 bases and 8 bases, there was a span of 20 bases. Germline CDR1 reads WNHNN; CDR2 reads SYGVQD (reference sequence).

The rearrangement uses TRBV5-5 and TRBJ2-7; D perhaps matches TRBD1 (5 bases). This CDR3 has 13 amino acids. Deletions cut 4 bases from V and 5 bases from J, with 13 bases between. Germline-derived CDR1 and CDR2 are SGHKS and YYEKEE (reference sequence). Here the CDR3 reads CASSRAGLNEQYF. CDR3 in DNA: TGTGCCAGCAGCAGGGCAGGGTTGAACGAGCAGTACTTC.

The rearrangement joins TRBV19 to TRBJ1-4, with D possibly TRBD1 on 6 matching bases. The CDR3 is 14 residues long. V lost 3 bases, J lost 7 bases, and 12 bases lay in between. In germline, CDR1 is LNHDA, CDR2 SQIVND (reference sequence). The CDR3 bases are TGTGCCAGTAGTATTGTCCTGGACAGTGAAAAACTGTTTTTT. Encoded protein: CASSIVLDSEKLFF.

The V gene is TRBV7-9, the J gene TRBJ1-4; 10 bases match TRBD1. V trimming: 0 bases; J trimming: 6 bases; junction bases outside the gene matches: 4. The CDR3 runs to 16 residues. Germline CDR1 is SEHNR and CDR2 is FQNEAQ (reference sequence). In nucleotides, the CDR3 is TGTGCCAGCAGCTTAGCGCTCGGGACAGGGGATGAAAAACTGTTTTTT. It translates to CASSLALGTGDEKLFF.

This clone was counted once. V gene TRBV19 combines with J gene TRBJ2-5; a weak D match, TRBD2 (5 bases). Germline values: CDR1 LNHDA, CDR2 SQIVND (reference sequence). Trimming removed 3 bases from V and 5 bases from J, with 19 bases in between. The CDR3 spans 16 residues. The CDR3 DNA is TGTGCCAGTAGTATGACGGCCGCGTCGGGGAAGGAGACCCAGTACTTC. Translating it yields CASSMTAASGKETQYF.

The chain uses TRBV6-6 and TRBJ2-1; tentatively, D is TRBD1 (7 bases). The CDR3 is 15 amino acids. The V end lost 6 bases, the J end lost 10 bases, and 22 bases lay between the germline ends. Germline-derived CDR1 and CDR2 are MNHNY and SVGAGI (reference sequence). As DNA, the CDR3 is TGTGCCAGCAGACTTTACAGGGGAGGTGACGGCGAGCAGTTCTTC. Residues: CASRLYRGGDGEQFF.

This chain uses TRBV30 with TRBJ2-1, with 11 positions matching TRBD2. The CDR3 consists of 14 residues. From germline, CDR1 is GTSNPN and CDR2 SVGIG (reference sequence). V dropped 5 bases and J dropped 2; count of bases not matched to a gene: 2. CDR3 nucleotides: TGTGCCTGGGCGACTAGCGGGGCCTACAATGAGCAGTTCTTC. Protein product: CAWATSGAYNEQFF.

The chain uses TRBV6-5 and TRBJ1-1; 8 nucleotides agree with TRBD1. Germline V gene sequence: CDR1 MNHEY, CDR2 SVGAGI. The CDR3 has 13 residues. Trimming cost V 7 bases and J 5 bases; bases outside gene matches: 6. The CDR3 nucleotides are TGTGCCAGCATCATACAGGGGGGGACTGAAGCTTTCTTT. This sequence encodes CASIIQGGTEAFF.

The rearrangement uses TRBV5-5 and TRBJ2-5, with a weak D call TRBD2 (5 bases). The V gene's germline CDR1 is SGHKS and CDR2 YYEKEE (reference sequence). With 3 bases removed from V and 5 bases from J, the gap between germline ends came to 17 bases. This CDR3 is 15 amino acids long. The DNA for the CDR3 is TGTGCCAGCAGCTCACCCTCCTGGGGAGCGGAGACCCAGTACTTC. Encoded protein: CASSSPSWGAETQYF.